One and the same sample provided the 31 T cell receptor beta chains below, sequenced in a study of Graves' ophthalmopathy and Graves' hyperthyroidism. Amplification of the TCR beta CDR3 regions used RNA transcripts (as template). First-round RT-PCR used HTBI primers; second-round multiplex PCR followed. TCRdb re-called the multiplex PCR reads through MiXCR, storing one row per CDR3 protein. The table includes approximately 380,000 distinct CDR3 sequences, about 21% detected once. The specimen sequenced was peripheral blood. These receptors were collected from a woman aged 18-30 years with stable Graves' hyperthyroidism.

This clonotype was counted many times. The V call is TRBV12-3 or TRBV12-4, the J call TRBJ1-1, with D unresolved. The CDR3 totals 12 residues. Trimming removed 4 bases at V and 1 base at J, with 4 bases between. The CDR3 region has the DNA TGTGCCAGCAGTTGGGCGAACACTGAAGCTTTCTTT. The encoded protein is CASSWANTEAFF.

This clonotype was picked up many times. The chain couples TRBV7-2 to TRBJ2-7; D remains unclear. Germline V gene lookup returns CDR1 SGHTA and CDR2 FQGNSA. The CDR3 is made up of 15 amino acids. Deletions cut 1 base from V and 3 bases from J, with 13 bases between. The CDR3 DNA reads as TGTGCCAGCAGCTTAGGGGCTAGTCATGGCTACGAGCAGTACTTC. This sequence encodes CASSLGASHGYEQYF.

This clonotype was recorded at least ten times. CDR3 sequence reads: CASSSVQGRGGYTF. In DNA, the CDR3 is TGTGCCAGCAGTTCCGTACAGGGGAGAGGCGGCTACACCTTC. The J gene is TRBJ1-2, the V gene TRBV6-5; 7 bases match TRBD1. Germline V gene sequence: CDR1 MNHEY, CDR2 SVGAGI. The CDR3 has 14 residues. V dropped 4 bases and J dropped 8; count of bases not matched to a gene: 10.

This clonotype occurred many times. The CDR3 region has the DNA TGCAGTGCTAGAGGGCGGGGATCCTATGGCTACACCTTC. Protein: CSARGRGSYGYTF. This chain links TRBV20-1 with TRBJ1-2, with D unclear. Germline-derived CDR1 and CDR2 are DFQATT and SNEGSKA (reference sequence). CDR3 length: 13 residues. V dropped 1 base and J dropped 4 bases, with 10 bases sitting between them.

This clonotype was found many times. This chain links TRBV12-3 or TRBV12-4 with TRBJ1-6, with 7 bases that match TRBD1. V lost 6 bases to trimming and J lost 6 bases; unmatched junction nucleotides: 8. The length of the CDR3 is 15 residues. The CDR3 DNA is TGTGCCAGCAGACGCTCGACAGGGCGTAATTCACCCCTCCACTTT. Its translation is CASRRSTGRNSPLHF.

The chain recombines TRBV13 with TRBJ1-6; possibly TRBD1 for D (5 bases). The CDR3 has 15 amino acids. Germline V CDR1 and CDR2: PRHDT, FYEKMQ (reference sequence). The V end was cut by 0 bases, the J end by 8 bases, with 11 bases between. CDR3 residues: CASSLGRGKDSPLHF. The CDR3 nucleotides read TGTGCCAGCAGCTTAGGGCGGGGGAAGGATTCACCCCTCCACTTT.

This clonotype was found many times. J is TRBJ2-2 and V is TRBV7-2; 15 nucleotides line up with TRBD2. The CDR3 covers 15 residues. Germline V gene data show CDR1 as SGHTA and CDR2 as FQGNSA. V gave up 5 bases and J gave up 6 bases; unmatched junction bases: 1. CDR3 sequence reads: CASSGLAGGPGELFF. The CDR3 region has the DNA TGTGCCAGCAGCGGACTAGCGGGAGGGCCCGGGGAGCTGTTTTTT.

The CDR3 loop is CASSEQRWGAFF. Written as DNA, the CDR3 is TGTGCCAGCAGTGAACAGCGCTGGGGAGCTTTCTTT. The chain employs TRBV2 and TRBJ1-1; D is undetermined. The V end was cut by 2 bases, the J end by 10 bases, with 11 bases between. The CDR3 length is 12 residues. Germline assignment: CDR1 SNHLY and CDR2 FYNNEI. The entire variable domain, with the rest obtained from reference TRBV2 and TRBJ1-1, is as follows: EPEVTQTPSHQVTQMGQEVILRCVPISNHLYFYWYRQILGQKVEFLVSFYNNEISEKSEIFDDQFSVERPDGSNFTLKIRSTKLEDSAMYFCASSEQRWGAFFGQGTRLTVV.

This clonotype was detected many times. The rearrangement uses TRBV12-3 or TRBV12-4 and TRBJ1-1; D is possibly TRBD1 (5 bases). The germline V and J ends were trimmed by 5 bases and 1 base, with 11 bases remaining between them. The CDR3 totals 14 residues. The CDR3 nucleotides read TGTGCCAGCAGTACGGGACGGCCGAACACTGAAGCTTTCTTT. It codes for CASSTGRPNTEAFF.

The chain is built from TRBV7-2 and TRBJ1-1; D might be TRBD1 (6 bases). This CDR3 is built from 15 residues. The V gene's germline CDR1 is SGHTA and CDR2 FQGNSA. The ends were cut back, 6 bases at V and 3 bases at J, with 17 bases in the middle. CDR3 sequence reads: CASRTPRGRDTEAFF. In DNA, the CDR3 is TGTGCCAGCAGAACTCCGAGGGGGAGGGACACTGAAGCTTTCTTT.

The V call is TRBV15, the J call TRBJ2-2; no clear D. Germline CDR1 and CDR2: LNHNV and YYDKDF (reference sequence). The CDR3 has 13 residues. Trimming left V 3 bases short and J 2 bases short, with 4 bases between. CDR3 DNA sequence: TGTGCCACCAGCAGTAGTAACACCGGGGAGCTGTTTTTT. Amino acid sequence: CATSSSNTGELFF.

The gene calls are TRBV12-3 or TRBV12-4 and TRBJ1-3, with 9 nucleotides matching TRBD1. This CDR3 is 14 amino acids long. V gave up 6 bases and J gave up 0 bases; unmatched junction bases: 0. The CDR3 DNA reads as TGTGCCAGCAGGACAGGGGGCTCTGGAAACACCATATATTTT. Residues: CASRTGGSGNTIYF.

V usage is TRBV4-1 and J usage is TRBJ1-2, with D possibly TRBD1 on 6 matching bases. The V gene lost 3 bases and the J gene lost 1 base, with 12 bases spanning the gap. Per the germline V gene, CDR1 is MGHRA and CDR2 is YSYEKL. The CDR3 runs 15 residues. CDR3 sequence: CASSQATGLNYGYTF. The DNA for the CDR3 is TGCGCCAGCAGCCAGGCGACAGGTCTTAACTATGGCTACACCTTC.

This clonotype came up many times. This chain uses TRBV6-1 with TRBJ2-6, with D possibly TRBD1 on 5 matching bases. Germline CDR1 reads MNHNS; CDR2 reads SASEGT. The germline V and J ends were trimmed by 3 bases and 0 bases, with 6 bases remaining between them. The CDR3 runs 15 residues. The CDR3 DNA follows: TGTGCCAGCAGTGACAGGGTCTCTGGGGCCAACGTCCTGACTTTC. Protein product: CASSDRVSGANVLTF.

This clonotype has ten or more counts. The V call is TRBV6-5, the J call TRBJ1-3, with no clear D. V was pared by 4 bases and J by 2 bases, with 3 bases between. This CDR3 has 12 amino acids. CDR1 is MNHEY, CDR2 SVGAGI, per germline. For the CDR3, the DNA is TGTGCCAGCAGTTCTACTGGAAACACCATATATTTT. It yields the protein CASSSTGNTIYF.

The chain joins TRBV10-3 to TRBJ2-7, with D possibly being TRBD2 (7 bases). The CDR3 sequence is 14 residues long. V lost 9 bases to trimming and J lost 6 bases, with 21 bases between them. Germline V gene sequence: CDR1 ENHRY, CDR2 SYGVKD. Here the CDR3 reads CAMRGSGKTREQYF. In nucleotides, the CDR3 is TGTGCCATGAGGGGGAGCGGGAAGACGCGCGAGCAGTACTTC.

This clonotype was seen at least ten times. J is TRBJ2-4 and V is TRBV15, with 14 nucleotides matching TRBD2. This CDR3 spans 19 amino acids. Per the germline V gene, CDR1 is LNHNV and CDR2 is YYDKDF (reference sequence). With V trimmed by 4 bases and J by 0 bases, 8 bases remained unmatched. CDR3 DNA sequence: TGTGCCACCAGCAAAGGACTAGCGGGAGGTGTCCTAGCCAAAAACATTCAGTACTTC. Protein: CATSKGLAGGVLAKNIQYF.

This clonotype has at least ten counts. This chain connects TRBV6-1 to TRBJ1-6; D might be TRBD1 (5 bases). Germline values: CDR1 MNHNS, CDR2 SASEGT. V dropped 4 bases and J dropped 6 bases, with 7 bases sitting between them. The length of the CDR3 is 13 residues. DNA of the CDR3: TGTGCCAGCAGTGGACAGCCTAATTCACCCCTCCACTTT. Encoded protein: CASSGQPNSPLHF.

This clonotype was seen repeatedly, ten times or more. The chain links TRBV20-1 to TRBJ2-7; 9 nucleotides agree with TRBD2. CDR1 and CDR2 from the germline V gene are DFQATT and SNEGSKA (reference sequence). The junction had 10 bases not matched to a gene; V was cut back by 6 bases and J by 4 bases. CDR3 length: 14 residues. The CDR3 reads CSAYRLAAEYEQYF. DNA of the CDR3: TGCAGTGCCTACCGACTAGCGGCGGAGTACGAGCAGTACTTC.

This clonotype appeared many times. The chain uses TRBV24-1 and TRBJ2-7; 9 nucleotides align to TRBD1. Germline V gives CDR1 KGHDR, CDR2 SFDVKD. Trimming removed 0 bases from V and 6 bases from J; junction bases left unmatched: 5. The CDR3 consists of 15 residues. The CDR3 nucleotides are TGTGCCACCAGTGATTTGAAGACAGGGGGTACCGAGCAGTACTTC. It translates to CATSDLKTGGTEQYF.

This clonotype was counted at least ten times. The chain uses TRBV12-3 or TRBV12-4 and TRBJ1-1; D unresolved. Between the trimmed V and J ends, which lost 6 bases and 4 bases, there was a span of 12 bases. CDR3 length: 13 amino acids. The DNA for the CDR3 is TGTGCCAGCAGCTTACGGGAGGGCACTGAAGCTTTCTTT. Its translation is CASSLREGTEAFF.

This clonotype was observed at least ten times. This chain uses TRBV2 with TRBJ2-5; D possibly matches TRBD1 or TRBD2 (5 bases each). Germline V gene data show CDR1 as SNHLY and CDR2 as FYNNEI. The V gene lost 7 bases and the J gene lost 1 base, with 10 bases spanning the gap. This CDR3 has 13 residues. CDR3 loop: CASTGTPQETQYF. DNA for the CDR3: TGTGCCAGCACGGGGACCCCCCAAGAGACCCAGTACTTC.

This chain links TRBV5-1 with TRBJ2-7; no firm D call. The CDR3 is 13 amino acids. Germline V gene lookup returns CDR1 SGHRS and CDR2 YFSETQ. Trimming took off 0 bases at V and 4 bases at J, with 8 bases between the two ends. CDR3 in amino acids: CASSLEQSYEQYF. The DNA of the CDR3 is TGCGCCAGCAGCTTGGAACAGTCTTACGAGCAGTACTTC.

This clonotype came up many times. The chain carries TRBV6-1 and TRBJ2-2; 8 nucleotides line up with TRBD2. This CDR3 contains 15 residues. The junction had 1 base not matched to a gene; V was cut back by 0 bases and J by 4 bases. In germline, CDR1 is MNHNS, CDR2 SASEGT. As DNA, the CDR3 is TGTGCCAGCAGTGAAGCCAGCGGGAGCACCGGGGAGCTGTTTTTT. Translating it yields CASSEASGSTGELFF.

This clonotype has ten or more counts. V usage is TRBV27 and J usage is TRBJ2-4; D ambiguous. V lost 6 bases, J lost 12 bases, and 30 bases lay in between. The CDR3 is 17 amino acids. CDR1 MNHEY and CDR2 SMNVEV come from the germline V gene (reference sequence). CDR3 sequence (DNA): TGTGCCAGCAGCCCAAACCAGGCGGCCCCATCCCTACAATATCAGTACTTC. Translating gives CASSPNQAAPSLQYQYF.

The sample holds many counts of this clonotype. The chain is built from TRBV4-3 and TRBJ1-1; D unclear. V lost 4 bases, J lost 3 bases, and 9 bases lay in between. The CDR3 loop spans 13 amino acids. Germline assignment: CDR1 LGHNA and CDR2 YSLEER. CDR3 amino acids: CASSRVLYTEAFF. The CDR3 nucleotides read TGCGCCAGCAGCCGCGTACTCTACACTGAAGCTTTCTTT.

This clonotype was seen only a few times. The chain carries TRBV6-1 and TRBJ1-1, with a weak D call TRBD1 (6 bases). V was trimmed by 3 bases and J by 11 bases, leaving 10 bases between them. The germline gives CDR1 MNHNS, CDR2 SASEGT. The CDR3 is 11 amino acids. The CDR3 reads CASSDWGLAFF. The CDR3 coding sequence is TGTGCCAGCAGTGATTGGGGGCTCGCTTTCTTT.

The sample holds many counts of this clonotype. The rearrangement links TRBV13 to TRBJ2-6; 13 bases match TRBD2. CDR3 length: 21 amino acids. J gave up 2 bases and V 5 bases, and 15 bases lay outside the gene matches. Germline V CDR1 and CDR2: PRHDT, FYEKMQ (reference sequence). CDR3 DNA sequence: TGTGCCAGCAGCCGCGGACTAGCGGGAGAGAACCTACCGGCTGGGGCCAACGTCCTGACTTTC. Translated: CASSRGLAGENLPAGANVLTF.

This clonotype was counted ten times or more. J is TRBJ2-7 and V is TRBV2; D gene ambiguous. This CDR3 is 13 amino acids long. Germline assignment: CDR1 SNHLY and CDR2 FYNNEI. The V and J ends lost 4 bases and 7 bases respectively, with 14 bases between them. In DNA form, the CDR3 reads TGTGCCAGCAGTGCAGATAGCTTGGGGGAGCAGTACTTC. It is translated as CASSADSLGEQYF.

This clonotype was seen ten or more times. This chain uses TRBV30 with TRBJ1-2, with no clear D. Germline-derived CDR1 and CDR2 are GTSNPN and SVGIG (reference sequence). V was trimmed by 6 bases and J by 4 bases, leaving 3 bases between them. The CDR3 is 9 residues long. The chain's CDR3 is CACCYGYTF. The CDR3 nucleotides are TGTGCCTGTTGCTATGGCTACACCTTC.

This clonotype was counted at least ten times. The CDR3 DNA follows: TGCAGTGCTAGACCCCGGGACAGATTCACCGGGGAGCTGTTTTTT. Translating gives CSARPRDRFTGELFF. V and J are TRBV20-1 and TRBJ2-2; TRBD1 matches at 7 bases. This CDR3 comprises 15 residues. The J segment lost 4 bases and the V segment lost 2 bases, leaving 7 bases of the junction unmatched. CDR1 is DFQATT, CDR2 SNEGSKA, per germline (reference sequence).